This T cell receptor (beta chain) stems from a study of cytotoxic CD8 clonotypes in ibrutinib-treated CLL. Whole-study context: The study included 11 relapsed/refractory and 15 treatment-naive patients; roughly 18 had IGHV unmutated disease.

Profiled with immunoSEQ multiplex PCR; TCRdb holds only in-frame clones, not every one. The data hold 70,000 to 80,000 clones, with over 75% observed a single time. Findings of the study overall: Against age-matched healthy donors, baseline clonality ran higher and tracked circulating CD8+ T-cell counts. Public clonotypes (which were uncommon) either contracted or remained stable on treatment.

The V segment lost 2 bases and the J segment 1 base; nucleotides outside the gene matches: 1. The CDR3 runs to 14 residues. From germline, CDR1 is MGHDK and CDR2 SYGVNS. Concerning this clone itself: Its antigen is still unknown.

About 1.9 micrograms of genomic DNA (from cryopreserved PBMCs) were used for TCR beta libraries. V is TRBV25-1 and J is TRBJ1-1, with 7 bases lining up with TRBD1. The sequenced sample was PBMCs, obtained at disease progression, from a patient treated with ibrutinib. This receptor was taken from a human donor with chronic lymphocytic leukemia. The CDR3 sequence: CASSENRGNTEAFF. CDR3 sequence (DNA): TGTGCCAGCAGTGAAAACAGGGGGAACACTGAAGCTTTCTTT.